One sample yielded the 29 T cell receptor beta chains listed below, sequenced in a study of CD8+ T cells in alopecia areata (dated by TCRdb to the late 2010s). The time point label for this specimen denotes: around 4 weeks on oral tofacitinib. The label giving this sample's treatment or condition can be read as: oral pan-JAK inhibitor, 5-10 mg twice daily. The library relied on the immunoSEQ multiplex PCR assay. RNA was extracted from all samples and reverse transcribed into cDNA as template for TCR sequencing. The clones in this table, taken by TCRdb from immuneACCESS, are in-frame only. Not every clone is retained; where verified, under half of the shortfall comes from an unresolved V gene, and the cause of the rest is unknown. The sample contains approximately 200,000 clones, about three fifths of them found a single time. Of the sample, approximately 0.63% falls within the top ten clones. Sequencing was performed on CD4+ T cells sorted from blood, taken at week 4, from a patient treated with tofacitinib. The receptors derive from a human donor with alopecia areata.

This chain uses TRBV2 with TRBJ2-7; 7 bases are shared with TRBD2. Germline values: CDR1 SNHLY, CDR2 FYNNEI. The CDR3 extends over 15 amino acids. Trimming at V came to 7 bases and at J to 3 bases, leaving 12 bases not matched to a gene. The chain's CDR3 is CASTLGPGLSYEQYF. As DNA, the CDR3 is TGTGCCAGCACCCTAGGACCGGGACTAAGCTACGAGCAGTACTTC.

This sequence joins TRBV2 and TRBJ2-4; D is unresolved. CDR3 size: 15 residues. CDR1 is SNHLY, CDR2 FYNNEI, per germline. V was clipped by 0 bases and J by 8 bases, with 14 bases between them. CDR3 nucleotide sequence: TGTGCCAGCAGTGAAGCCGGCAGTCCCGGGCACATTCAGTACTTC. This translates into CASSEAGSPGHIQYF.

V and J are TRBV10-3 and TRBJ1-1, with D unclear. Trimming pared 4 bases from V and 0 bases from J, leaving 6 bases between. The germline V gene has CDR1 ENHRY and CDR2 SYGVKD. The CDR3 contains 13 residues. CDR3 sequence (DNA): TGTGCCATCAGTGTTGATGTGAACACTGAAGCTTTCTTT. It codes for CAISVDVNTEAFF.

The genes are TRBV5-1 and TRBJ2-1; TRBD1 is a possible D gene (7 bases). Germline values: CDR1 SGHRS, CDR2 YFSETQ. Trimming stripped 1 base from V and 4 bases from J, with 15 bases between. The CDR3 loop spans 16 amino acids. The CDR3 protein is CASSLRPGGNYNEQFF. The CDR3 DNA reads as TGCGCCAGCAGCTTGAGGCCAGGGGGGAATTACAATGAGCAGTTCTTC.

This clone has a handful of counts. The rearrangement joins TRBV5-1 to TRBJ2-7; 8 nucleotides match TRBD2. Germline V gene data show CDR1 as SGHRS and CDR2 as YFSETQ. This CDR3 is built from 14 residues. The V gene end was trimmed by 4 bases and the J gene end by 2 bases; junction bases not matched to a gene: 5. The CDR3 DNA reads TGCGCCAGCAGCAGCGGGGGAACACCCTACGAGCAGTACTTC. Protein: CASSSGGTPYEQYF.

The chain couples TRBV6-5 to TRBJ2-3, with TRBD2 matching 8 bases. Germline lookup yields CDR1 MNHEY and CDR2 SVGAGI. The CDR3 sequence is 15 residues long. The junction had 10 bases not matched to a gene; V was cut back by 6 bases and J by 5 bases. In DNA form, the CDR3 reads TGTGCCAGCAGCCGCGGGGGGACTTCTAAAGATACGCAGTATTTT. This codes for CASSRGGTSKDTQYF.

V gene TRBV29-1 combines with J gene TRBJ1-1; no firm D call. CDR1 and CDR2 from the germline V gene are SQVTM and ANQGSEA. This CDR3 is 11 amino acids long. Trimming took off 4 bases at V and 1 base at J, with 4 bases between the two ends. The CDR3, as DNA: TGCAGCGTTGCCCAGAACACTGAAGCTTTCTTT. It is translated as CSVAQNTEAFF.

This sequence joins TRBV4-2 and TRBJ1-2; TRBD1 is a possible D gene (6 bases). Germline CDR1 LGHNA, CDR2 YNFKEQ. V lost 2 bases and J 4 bases, leaving 11 bases between the germline ends. This CDR3 is built from 14 residues. The CDR3 spells CASSQPGQIYGYTF. The CDR3 DNA is TGTGCCAGCAGCCAACCAGGACAGATCTATGGCTACACCTTC.

The J gene is TRBJ2-2, the V gene TRBV2; 8 bases map to TRBD1. The CDR3 length is 18 residues. After removal of 0 bases from V and 7 bases from J, the junction contained 13 bases not matched to a gene. Germline CDR1 and CDR2: SNHLY and FYNNEI. CDR3 amino acids: CASSEAGRPGGAGGELFF. The CDR3 region has the DNA TGTGCCAGCAGTGAAGCGGGCCGGCCAGGGGGCGCGGGCGGGGAGCTGTTTTTT.

This clone appeared a few times. The gene calls are TRBV29-1 and TRBJ1-5, with D perhaps matching TRBD1 (5 bases). The CDR3 loop spans 13 amino acids. CDR1 is SQVTM and CDR2 is ANQGSEA in the germline V gene. The V and J ends lost 7 bases and 7 bases respectively, with 17 bases between them. The CDR3 DNA is TGCAGCGCCACGGTTGGGGGGGTACAGCCCCAGCATTTT. This gives the protein CSATVGGVQPQHF.

Notes on this clone: In the same sample, other DNA sequences code for this CDR3. The rearrangement links TRBV30 to TRBJ1-2, with unresolved D. Germline V gene lookup returns CDR1 GTSNPN and CDR2 SVGIG (reference sequence). V was pared by 2 bases and J by 2 bases, with 6 bases between. This CDR3 is 12 amino acids long. CDR3 sequence reads: CAWSLGNYGYTF. CDR3 bases: TGTGCCTGGAGTTTGGGGAACTATGGCTACACCTTC.

The rearrangement joins TRBV2 to TRBJ2-1, with D possibly matching TRBD2 (6 bases). CDR3 length: 15 amino acids. Trimming left V 1 base short and J 4 bases short, with 11 bases between. Germline CDR1 SNHLY, CDR2 FYNNEI. CDR3 loop: CASSEGSGYYNEQFF. In nucleotides, the CDR3 is TGTGCCAGCAGTGAAGGCAGCGGGTATTACAATGAGCAGTTCTTC.

The rearrangement joins TRBV7-3 to TRBJ2-2; TRBD2 aligns across 9 bases. Unmatched junction bases numbered 3, after V lost 0 bases and J lost 4 bases. This CDR3 contains 16 residues. The V gene's germline CDR1 is SGHTA and CDR2 FQGTGA. The CDR3 bases are TGTGCCAGCAGCTTAACCCAGGGACTAGCCACCGGGGAGCTGTTTTTT. This translates into CASSLTQGLATGELFF.

This clone occurred once. CDR3 sequence: CASSLSPAINEQFF. CDR3 bases: TGTGCCAGCAGTTTATCCCCCGCGATCAATGAGCAGTTCTTC. The chain has TRBV28 and TRBJ2-1; D gene unclear. The CDR3 is made up of 14 amino acids. The V gene lost 1 base and the J gene lost 6 bases, with 10 bases spanning the gap. The germline CDR1 and CDR2 sequences are MDHEN and SYDVKM. The whole variable domain, remainder taken from reference TRBV28 and TRBJ2-1, is DVKVTQSSRYLVKRTGEKVFLECVQDMDHENMFWYRQDPGLGLRLIYFSYDVKMKEKGDIPEGYSVSREKKERFSLILESASTNQTSMYLCASSLSPAINEQFFGPGTRLTVL.

The chain carries TRBV10-3 and TRBJ2-5; D gene unclear. TRBJ2-7 explains the end of the DNA better; the J call may be wrong. This CDR3 has 13 residues. CDR1 is ENHRY and CDR2 is SYGVKD in the germline V gene. The CDR3 reads CAIAGGVAYEQYF. CDR3 DNA: TGTGCCATCGCCGGTGGGGTTGCATACGAGCAGTACTTC.

V usage is TRBV7-3 and J usage is TRBJ1-2, with a weak D call TRBD1 (6 bases). The V gene's germline CDR1 is SGHTA and CDR2 FQGTGA. CDR3 length equals 16 residues. V was pared by 5 bases and J by 4 bases, with 20 bases between. CDR3: CASSDTPRGGSYGYTF. CDR3 DNA: TGTGCCAGCAGCGATACCCCGAGGGGGGGCAGCTATGGCTACACCTTC.

In this sample, this clone turned up a few times. The chain carries TRBV11-1 and TRBJ2-7; D is unclear. Germline V gene sequence: CDR1 SGHAT, CDR2 FQDESV (reference sequence). The V end was cut by 4 bases, the J end by 3 bases, with 4 bases between. This CDR3 contains 11 residues. The CDR3 nucleotides are TGTGCCAGCAGCTCCTACTACGAGCAGTACTTC. It specifies CASSSYYEQYF.

This clone has just a few counts. The chain joins TRBV7-9 to TRBJ2-7, with TRBD2 matching over 10 bases. V trimming: 1 base; J trimming: 0 bases; junction bases outside the gene matches: 3. The CDR3 totals 16 residues. Germline V gene sequence: CDR1 SEHNR, CDR2 FQNEAQ (reference sequence). The CDR3: CASSLVLAGASYEQYF. Here the CDR3 DNA reads TGTGCCAGCAGCTTAGTTCTAGCGGGGGCCTCCTACGAGCAGTACTTC.

This clone was seen just once. V usage is TRBV10-3 and J usage is TRBJ2-5, with TRBD2 matching 14 bases. The CDR3 sequence is 17 residues long. Germline V CDR1 and CDR2: ENHRY, SYGVKD. After removal of 4 bases from V and 1 base from J, the junction contained 5 bases not matched to a gene. CDR3 coding DNA: TGTGCCATCAGTGGGACTAGCGGGAGGAACCCCCAAGAGACCCAGTACTTC. Translation: CAISGTSGRNPQETQYF.

V gene TRBV7-2 combines with J gene TRBJ1-5, with D possibly matching TRBD1 (5 bases). Trimming took 5 bases from V and 0 from J, leaving 8 bases between them. In germline, CDR1 is SGHTA, CDR2 FQGNSA. This CDR3 has 14 residues. CDR3 region: CASSLRASNQPQHF. CDR3 sequence (DNA): TGTGCCAGCAGCCTCAGGGCTAGCAATCAGCCCCAGCATTTT.

The chain is built from TRBV2 and TRBJ1-2; tentatively, D is TRBD1 (5 bases). This CDR3 has 14 amino acids. Per the germline V gene, CDR1 is SNHLY and CDR2 is FYNNEI. Trimming shortened V by 4 bases and J by 1 base, and 10 bases separated the two germline ends. The CDR3 coding sequence is TGTGCCAGCAGTGGCACAGGTCTTAACTATGGCTACACCTTC. Residues: CASSGTGLNYGYTF.

The chain carries TRBV5-1 and TRBJ2-7; 7 nucleotides agree with TRBD2. Unmatched junction bases numbered 7, after V lost 2 bases and J lost 2 bases. Germline assignment: CDR1 SGHRS and CDR2 YFSETQ. This CDR3 contains 15 residues. The CDR3 DNA reads TGCGCCAGCAGCTTTGCGGCTAGCGGCACCTACGAGCAGTACTTC. Its translation is CASSFAASGTYEQYF.

This clone was found a few times. The chain employs TRBV29-1 and TRBJ2-1, with D possibly TRBD1 on 6 matching bases. The CDR3 is made up of 14 amino acids. The germline V and J ends were trimmed by 3 bases and 6 bases, with 15 bases remaining between them. Looked up from germline, CDR1 is SQVTM and CDR2 is ANQGSEA. The CDR3 reads CSVEGRGASNEQFF. In DNA, the CDR3 is TGCAGCGTTGAGGGCAGGGGAGCATCCAATGAGCAGTTCTTC.

This clone has a handful of counts. The chain combines TRBV5-1 with TRBJ2-1, with TRBD2 matching over 12 bases. V shed 4 bases and J 9 bases; nucleotides not matched to a gene: 8. The CDR3 totals 15 residues. Germline assignment: CDR1 SGHRS and CDR2 YFSETQ. CDR3 sequence (DNA): TGCGCCAGCAGCCAAACTAGCGGGGGGATCGGTGAGCAGTTCTTC. Encoded protein: CASSQTSGGIGEQFF.

The gene calls are TRBV7-8 and TRBJ2-4; TRBD1 agrees at 8 bases. V lost 3 bases, J lost 0 bases, and 4 bases stayed unmatched. The CDR3 has 16 amino acids. Per germline, CDR1 SGHVS and CDR2 FQNEAQ. DNA for the CDR3: TGTGCCAGCAGCTTGGACGACAGGGGAGCCAAAAACATTCAGTACTTC. Its protein is CASSLDDRGAKNIQYF.

This chain uses TRBV30 with TRBJ2-5; weak D call: TRBD1 (5 bases). The germline gives CDR1 GTSNPN, CDR2 SVGIG (reference sequence). V was trimmed by 2 bases and J by 6 bases, leaving 13 bases between them. This CDR3 is built from 13 residues. The CDR3 DNA reads as TGTGCCTGGAGTCAGGGTGTGTGGAAGACCCAGTACTTC. It translates to CAWSQGVWKTQYF.

The rearrangement links TRBV29-1 to TRBJ1-1; D gene uncertain. This CDR3 spans 13 amino acids. CDR1 is SQVTM, CDR2 ANQGSEA, per germline. The V end was cut by 4 bases, the J end by 2 bases, with 11 bases between. For the CDR3, the DNA is TGCAGCGTTGTAGGCAGTGGCAACACTGAAGCTTTCTTT. Translated: CSVVGSGNTEAFF.

The gene calls are TRBV6-5 and TRBJ1-4; D is undetermined. CDR1 is MNHEY, CDR2 SVGAGI, per germline. The germline V and J ends were trimmed by 8 bases and 10 bases, with 11 bases remaining between them. The CDR3 loop spans 11 amino acids. CDR3 bases: TGTGCCAGCTTCGCGTTCGGAAAACTGTTTTTT. As protein: CASFAFGKLFF.

Comment on this clone: Other nucleotide sequences from this sample produce the same CDR3. The chain carries TRBV30 and TRBJ1-1; no clear D. V lost 3 bases to trimming and J lost 5 bases, with 10 bases between them. From germline, CDR1 is GTSNPN and CDR2 SVGIG (reference sequence). The CDR3 runs 12 residues. CDR3 DNA sequence: TGTGCCTGGAGCGACCGTGGGACTGAAGCTTTCTTT. This sequence encodes CAWSDRGTEAFF.